The T cell receptor (beta chain) under discussion was sequenced for a study of blood T cell repertoires in COVID-19. The CDR3 length is 17 residues. Germline values: CDR1 SGHDT, CDR2 YYEEEE. Deletions cut 4 bases from V and 0 bases from J, with 14 bases between. Method: immunoSEQ multiplex PCR; TCRdb's copy keeps in-frame clones and lacks some. The sample holds around 420,000 clones, approximately 86% seen once. This clone has only one observation. The sequence was collected from a woman aged 40 to 50 with acute COVID-19. The sequenced material came from PBMCs or T cells enriched from blood (not recorded which). The chain has TRBV5-6 and TRBJ1-6; D is possibly TRBD1 (6 bases). DNA of the CDR3: TGTGCCAGCAGCGCCAGGGGATTGGGCTCCTATAATTCACCCCTCCACTTT. Its protein is CASSARGLGSYNSPLHF.